This T cell receptor beta chain stems from a study of OX40 agonist ivuxolimab in advanced cancers. Overall study context: Patients were infused with ivuxolimab every 2 weeks at 0.01 to 10 mg/kg.

The CDR3 is 13 amino acids. Per germline, CDR1 SGDLS and CDR2 YYNGEE. The V end was cut by 4 bases, the J end by 4 bases, with 12 bases between. Here immunoSEQ multiplex PCR was the method, and the copy in TCRdb shows in-frame clones only, minus some. The sample includes tens of thousands of clones, more than 70% of them seen just once. The timepoints at which blood was sampled were baseline, cycle 4 day 1, and cycle 7 day 1. This specimen consisted of CD4+ or CD8+ T cells sorted from blood, obtained in a trial of the OX40 agonist ivuxolimab. The receptor's source is an adult with an advanced solid tumor such as melanoma, head and neck, liver or kidney cancer. The genes are TRBV9 and TRBJ2-7; D might be TRBD2 (6 bases). The DNA of the CDR3 is TGTGCCAGCAGCAGACTAGTGGGTTACGAGCAGTACTTC. Its protein is CASSRLVGYEQYF.